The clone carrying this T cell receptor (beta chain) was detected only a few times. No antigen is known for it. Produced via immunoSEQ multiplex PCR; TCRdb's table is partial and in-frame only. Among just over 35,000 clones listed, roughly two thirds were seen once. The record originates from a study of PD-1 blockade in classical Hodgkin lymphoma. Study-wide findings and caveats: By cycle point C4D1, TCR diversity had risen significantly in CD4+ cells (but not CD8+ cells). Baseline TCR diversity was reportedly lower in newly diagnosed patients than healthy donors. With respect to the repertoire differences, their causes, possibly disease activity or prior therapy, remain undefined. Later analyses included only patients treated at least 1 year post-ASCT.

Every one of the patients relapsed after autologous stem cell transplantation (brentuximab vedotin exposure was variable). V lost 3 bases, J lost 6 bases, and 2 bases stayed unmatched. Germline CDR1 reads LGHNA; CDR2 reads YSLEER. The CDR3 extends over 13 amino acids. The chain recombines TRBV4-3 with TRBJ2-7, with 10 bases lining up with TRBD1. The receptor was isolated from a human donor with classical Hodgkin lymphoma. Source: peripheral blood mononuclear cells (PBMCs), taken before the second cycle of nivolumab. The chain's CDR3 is CASSQTGGTEQYF. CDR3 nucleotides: TGCGCCAGCAGCCAGACAGGGGGCACCGAGCAGTACTTC.